Each of the 17 T cell receptor beta chains below was sequenced from the same sample in a study of T cells in Graves' hyperthyroidism and ophthalmopathy. Using RNA transcripts as the source, TCR beta CDR3 regions were amplified. The study used the HTBI primer set for a first-round RT-PCR of the TCR CDR3. TCRdb recomputed calls from the multiplex PCR reads with MiXCR, one row per CDR3 protein. The table shows a few hundred thousand distinct CDR3 sequences, with around 21% occurring only once. Specimen: blood. All receptors come from a man between 18 and 35 years old with Graves' hyperthyroidism.

This clonotype showed up many times. The chain couples TRBV12-3 or TRBV12-4 to TRBJ2-7; D is unresolved. V lost 5 bases and J lost 6, with 11 bases in between. This CDR3 contains 12 residues. This CDR3 is CASSHRQREQYF. In nucleotides, the CDR3 is TGTGCCAGCAGTCATAGACAACGCGAGCAGTACTTC.

At least ten counts were recorded for this clonotype. J is TRBJ2-7 and V is TRBV9; D uncertain. CDR1 is SGDLS, CDR2 YYNGEE, per germline. Between the trimmed V and J ends, which lost 3 bases and 7 bases, there was a span of 14 bases. The CDR3 sequence is 13 residues long. In DNA, the CDR3 is TGTGCCAGCAGCGGCCGTAATAGTCGTGAGCAGTACTTC. Its protein is CASSGRNSREQYF.

Concerning this clonotype: Since no conserved phenylalanine or tryptophan closes the CDR3, a read error is the likely cause. This chain links TRBV4-1 with TRBJ1-2, with no clear D. From germline, CDR1 is MGHRA and CDR2 YSYEKL. Trimming pared 2 bases from V and 0 bases from J, leaving 13 bases between. CDR3 length: 16 amino acids. In DNA, the CDR3 is TGCGCCAGCAGCCAACCCTTTTTGAACTCTAACTATGGCTACACCGTC. It is translated as CASSQPFLNSNYGYTV.

This clonotype was counted ten times or more. The rearrangement uses TRBV27 and TRBJ2-5; TRBD1 aligns across 8 bases. V lost 3 bases and J lost 2; bases outside the gene matches: 8. The CDR3 runs 16 residues. Looked up from germline, CDR1 is MNHEY and CDR2 is SMNVEV (reference sequence). Written as DNA, the CDR3 is TGTGCCAGCAGTTTGGCCGGGACAGGATTACAAGAGACCCAGTACTTC. Encoded protein: CASSLAGTGLQETQYF.

The rearrangement uses TRBV4-1 and TRBJ2-7; no clear D gene. The CDR3 sequence is 14 residues long. CDR1 is MGHRA and CDR2 is YSYEKL in the germline V gene. V was pared by 1 base and J by 1 base, with 8 bases between. Written as DNA, the CDR3 is TGCGCCAGCAGCCAAGGGATACCATCCTACGAGCAGTACTTC. Its translation: CASSQGIPSYEQYF.

This clonotype was counted many times. In DNA, the CDR3 is TGTGCCACCAGTGATTTGGAGGGAGCTGAAGCTTTCTTT. This codes for CATSDLEGAEAFF. The chain links TRBV24-1 to TRBJ1-1; D is unresolved. CDR1 and CDR2 from the germline V gene are KGHDR and SFDVKD. Trimming shortened V by 0 bases and J by 6 bases, and 7 bases separated the two germline ends. The CDR3 covers 13 residues.

This clonotype was recorded at least ten times. CDR3 sequence reads: CASSDRVGNQPQHF. In DNA, the CDR3 is TGTGCCAGCAGTGACAGGGTCGGCAATCAGCCCCAGCATTTT. The chain combines TRBV12-3 or TRBV12-4 with TRBJ1-5; 7 positions agree with TRBD1. J gave up 2 bases and V 5 bases, and 3 bases lay outside the gene matches. The CDR3 loop spans 14 amino acids.

The chain has TRBV4-1 and TRBJ2-7; D is uncertain. Germline lookup yields CDR1 MGHRA and CDR2 YSYEKL. The V end was cut by 0 bases, the J end by 2 bases, with 14 bases between. The length of the CDR3 is 16 residues. In DNA form, the CDR3 reads TGCGCCAGCAGCCAAGACACGGCCATCCCACCCTACGAGCAGTACTTC. It translates to CASSQDTAIPPYEQYF.

This clonotype has ten or more counts. The CDR3 protein is CASSFLFGTVNEQYF. The CDR3 DNA sequence: TGTGCCAGCAGTTTTTTGTTCGGGACAGTTAACGAGCAGTACTTC. The rearrangement joins TRBV27 to TRBJ2-7; 7 bases match TRBD1. The CDR3 is 15 residues long. The V segment lost 3 bases and the J segment 5 bases; nucleotides outside the gene matches: 10. Germline CDR1 reads MNHEY; CDR2 reads SMNVEV (reference sequence).

This clonotype has at least ten counts. The chain carries TRBV27 and TRBJ1-3; D might be TRBD1 (5 bases). Germline-derived CDR1 and CDR2 are MNHEY and SMNVEV (reference sequence). Deletions cut 2 bases from V and 3 bases from J, with 8 bases between. The CDR3 extends over 14 amino acids. The DNA of the CDR3 is TGTGCCAGCAGTTTAAACAGGCTTGGAAACACCATATATTTT. This codes for CASSLNRLGNTIYF.

With regard to this clonotype: A much larger clone sits a single nucleotide away, making a read error possible. The chain carries TRBV19 and TRBJ1-6; D not certain. Germline loops: CDR1 LNHDA, CDR2 SQIVND (reference sequence). The CDR3 length is 13 residues. This chain's CDR3 is CASKQTLNSPLRF. The CDR3 DNA follows: TGTGCCAGTAAACAGACTCTTAATTCACCCCTCCGCTTT.

This clonotype was counted ten times or more. The chain's CDR3 is CASSYWRDGNQPQHF. The CDR3 DNA is TGTGCCAGCAGTTACTGGAGGGACGGTAATCAGCCCCAGCATTTT. The rearrangement joins TRBV6-5 to TRBJ1-5, with D possibly TRBD1 on 5 matching bases. The CDR3 contains 15 residues. Germline V gene sequence: CDR1 MNHEY, CDR2 SVGAGI. The germline V and J ends were trimmed by 1 base and 4 bases, with 11 bases remaining between them.

About this clonotype: Sequence at one end of the junction differs from germline and may be a read error. This chain joins TRBV28 and TRBJ2-5; 12 bases fit TRBD2. The length of the CDR3 is 15 residues. From germline, CDR1 is MDHEN and CDR2 SYDVKM. The CDR3 DNA is TGTGCCATCAGTGCTAGCGGGGGGGCCGGAGAGACCCAGTACTTC. This codes for CAISASGGAGETQYF.

There are many counts of this clonotype. V is TRBV6-1 and J is TRBJ2-7; the D gene is possibly TRBD1 (6 bases). The V and J ends lost 6 bases and 7 bases respectively, with 22 bases between them. There are 15 residues in the CDR3. Germline-derived CDR1 and CDR2 are MNHNS and SASEGT. The DNA of the CDR3 is TGTGCCAGCAGCGTACAAGGGTCAGGGGTGGGAGAGCAGTACTTC. Translating gives CASSVQGSGVGEQYF.

This clonotype was counted at least ten times. The chain has TRBV3-1 and TRBJ2-5; tentatively, D is TRBD1 (5 bases). Trimming shortened V by 3 bases and J by 5 bases, and 16 bases separated the two germline ends. Germline CDR1 reads LGHDT; CDR2 reads YNNKEL (reference sequence). CDR3 length: 15 residues. The CDR3 bases are TGTGCCAGCAGCCAGAGCCTGCAGGCAGGGGAGACCCAGTACTTC. It encodes CASSQSLQAGETQYF.

This clonotype was observed a handful of times. The chain carries TRBV5-6 and TRBJ1-2; tentative D call: TRBD1 (5 bases). CDR3 length: 15 amino acids. Germline V gives CDR1 SGHDT, CDR2 YYEEEE. Trimming pared 4 bases from V and 5 bases from J, leaving 18 bases between. CDR3 in DNA: TGTGCCAGCAGCGTCGATCCAATGGGGGTGTATGGCTACACCTTC. Encoded protein: CASSVDPMGVYGYTF.

In this sample, this clonotype turned up many times. V usage is TRBV2 and J usage is TRBJ2-4, with D uncertain. Germline assignment: CDR1 SNHLY and CDR2 FYNNEI. The CDR3 sequence is 14 residues long. V was shortened by 4 bases and J by 0 bases, with 7 bases between the two germline ends. The CDR3 bases are TGTGCCAGCAGTGGACGGCTAGCCAAAAACATTCAGTACTTC. Protein sequence: CASSGRLAKNIQYF. The full variable domain, with the rest looked up from reference TRBV2 and TRBJ2-4, is EPEVTQTPSHQVTQMGQEVILRCVPISNHLYFYWYRQILGQKVEFLVSFYNNEISEKSEIFDDQFSVERPDGSNFTLKIRSTKLEDSAMYFCASSGRLAKNIQYFGAGTRLSVL.